This T cell receptor beta chain emerged from a study of T cells after yellow fever vaccination. In the study overall: SMART-Seq v4 Ultra Low Input served to prepare low-cell-number fractions.

MiXCR, applied by TCRdb to the 5' RACE reads, yields one record per CDR3 protein. The sample consists of some 390,000 distinct CDR3 sequences, approximately 6% of them appearing once. The length of the CDR3 is 15 residues. Unmatched junction bases numbered 4, after V lost 4 bases and J lost 3 bases. The germline CDR1 and CDR2 sequences are KGHSH and LQKENI. This clonotype has only a few counts. Its target is unknown. Study conclusions and caveats: The CD4 compartment and the CD8 compartment contained a small share of clonotypes in common. Sorted repertoires could include abundant contaminating clonotypes from bulk cells. Clones from primary vaccination mostly reappeared after the booster (96% CD4, around 90% CD8).

Material: PBMCs, obtained 5 days after the yellow fever booster vaccination. J is TRBJ2-7 and V is TRBV18, with 12 positions matching TRBD2. The receptor was derived from a man younger than 40 who received the YFV17D yellow fever vaccine. The CDR3 nucleotides read TGTGCCAGCTCACACCGGACTAGCGGGGACTACGAGCAGTACTTC. It is translated as CASSHRTSGDYEQYF.